Presented here are 22 T cell receptor beta chains from one specimen sequenced in a study of T cell repertoires in cytomegalovirus infection. TCRdb processed the reads anew with MiXCR; each CDR3 protein has one entry. Of almost 500,000 distinct CDR3 sequences in the sample, roughly 10% were seen once. The sequencing input was PBMCs. All receptors derive from a human donor in good health (CMV status not recorded). Some clones in this sample may be carry-over from other donors' samples.

This clonotype came up many times. The chain employs TRBV14 and TRBJ2-3; D gene ambiguous. Trimming cost V 0 bases and J 5 bases, with 18 bases left between them. The CDR3 length is 17 residues. The germline gives CDR1 SGHDN, CDR2 FVKESK. CDR3 amino acids: CASSQDKLFRPGDTQYF. In nucleotides, the CDR3 is TGTGCCAGCAGCCAAGACAAATTATTCCGGCCGGGAGATACGCAGTATTTT.

This clonotype has at least ten counts. The gene calls are TRBV15 and TRBJ1-4, with 7 bases aligning to TRBD1. Per germline, CDR1 LNHNV and CDR2 YYDKDF (reference sequence). The J segment lost 8 bases and the V segment lost 2 bases, leaving 14 bases of the junction unmatched. This CDR3 spans 17 amino acids. The CDR3 region is CATSRSSNDRVEEKLFF. CDR3 nucleotide sequence: TGTGCCACCAGCAGATCCTCAAATGACAGGGTGGAGGAAAAACTGTTTTTT.

There are many counts of this clonotype. The rearrangement links TRBV6-1 to TRBJ1-1; D is perhaps TRBD1 (5 bases). CDR3 length equals 17 residues. Germline V CDR1 and CDR2: MNHNS, SASEGT. V shed 5 bases and J shed 1 base, with 20 bases lying between them. The CDR3 DNA sequence: TGTGCCAGCAGTACGTTTCCAGGGATCCCCGCGAACACTGAAGCTTTCTTT. This codes for CASSTFPGIPANTEAFF.

This clonotype has at least ten counts. The V and J genes are TRBV6-1 and TRBJ2-5, with D perhaps given as TRBD1 or TRBD2 (5 bases each). Deletions cut 6 bases from V and 5 bases from J, with 10 bases between. The CDR3 covers 12 residues. Per the germline V gene, CDR1 is MNHNS and CDR2 is SASEGT. As DNA, the CDR3 is TGTGCCAGCAGGGGACCGGTGGAGACCCAGTACTTC. Translated: CASRGPVETQYF.

There are many counts of this clonotype. The V call is TRBV28, the J call TRBJ2-7; 8 bases map to TRBD2. Germline CDR1 MDHEN, CDR2 SYDVKM. The CDR3 runs to 14 residues. V trimming: 2 bases; J trimming: 4 bases; junction bases outside the gene matches: 4. CDR3 DNA: TGTGCCAGCAGTTTAGCTGGGACTAGATACGAGCAGTACTTC. It translates to CASSLAGTRYEQYF.

This clonotype was found a few times. J is TRBJ1-1 and V is TRBV2; perhaps TRBD1 as D (6 bases). The CDR3 runs 19 residues. The V gene lost 0 bases and the J gene lost 3 bases, with 23 bases spanning the gap. Germline V lookup: CDR1 SNHLY, CDR2 FYNNEI. In DNA form, the CDR3 reads TGTGCCAGCAGTGAAGCGAGGGTTCCAGGGGATGAAATGCACACTGAAGCTTTCTTT. This encodes CASSEARVPGDEMHTEAFF.

V and J are TRBV27 and TRBJ1-4; D remains unclear. The CDR3 extends over 14 amino acids. V was shortened by 4 bases and J by 2 bases, with 8 bases between the two germline ends. Germline V gives CDR1 MNHEY, CDR2 SMNVEV (reference sequence). Here the CDR3 DNA reads TGTGCCAGCAGTTACGTGGGCACTAATGAAAAACTGTTTTTT. Its translation: CASSYVGTNEKLFF.

This clonotype was picked up many times. The rearrangement joins TRBV7-8 to TRBJ1-4; TRBD1 matches at 7 bases. V dropped 1 base and J dropped 7; count of bases not matched to a gene: 18. Germline loops: CDR1 SGHVS, CDR2 FQNEAQ. The CDR3 runs 19 residues. CDR3 protein: CASSLEGRGKRERSEKLFF. DNA for the CDR3: TGTGCCAGCAGCTTAGAGGGCAGGGGGAAGCGTGAGCGTAGTGAAAAACTGTTTTTT.

The sample holds many counts of this clonotype. The rearrangement uses TRBV7-6 and TRBJ2-5; 12 bases line up with TRBD2. J was trimmed by 4 bases and V by 6 bases; bases with no gene match: 24. CDR1 and CDR2 (germline): SGHVS, FNYEAQ. This CDR3 is built from 21 residues. The CDR3 loop is CASSRPTKPLAGGPRGETQYF. The CDR3, as DNA: TGTGCCAGCAGTCGACCCACGAAACCGCTAGCGGGAGGGCCCCGGGGAGAGACCCAGTACTTC. Full variable domain (outside the CDR3, taken from reference TRBV7-6 and TRBJ2-5): GAGVSQSPRYKVTKRGQDVALRCDPISGHVSLYWYRQALGQGPEFLTYFNYEAQQDKSGLPNDRFSAERPEGSISTLTIQRTEQRDSAMYRCASSRPTKPLAGGPRGETQYFGPGTRLLVL.

In its sample, this clonotype was seen a few times. The V and J genes are TRBV29-1 and TRBJ1-5; D call uncertain. Germline V gene data show CDR1 as SQVTM and CDR2 as ANQGSEA. Trimming pared 6 bases from V and 7 bases from J, leaving 13 bases between. This CDR3 comprises 12 residues. The CDR3 sequence: CSVAAGGQPQHF. DNA of the CDR3: TGCAGCGTCGCAGCAGGAGGCCAGCCCCAGCATTTT.

This clonotype came up many times. The chain has TRBV25-1 and TRBJ1-4; D might be TRBD1 (5 bases). CDR1 and CDR2 (germline): MGHDK, SYGVNS. The germline V and J ends were trimmed by 3 bases and 7 bases, with 12 bases remaining between them. CDR3 length: 14 amino acids. The CDR3, as DNA: TGTGCCAGCAGTGAGCTAAGGGGCCGTGAAAAACTGTTTTTT. Encoded protein: CASSELRGREKLFF.

At least ten counts were recorded for this clonotype. The J gene is TRBJ2-1, the V gene TRBV6-5; the match to TRBD2 covers 15 bases. The CDR3 has 18 amino acids. V lost 4 bases to trimming and J lost 6 bases; unmatched junction nucleotides: 10. CDR1 and CDR2 from the germline V gene are MNHEY and SVGAGI. The CDR3 is CASSSRTSGGGVGNEQFF. CDR3 DNA: TGTGCCAGCAGTTCTCGGACTAGCGGGGGGGGCGTTGGCAATGAGCAGTTCTTC.

The table lists this clonotype with many counts. This chain uses TRBV5-4 with TRBJ2-1; possibly TRBD2 for D (6 bases). The CDR3 covers 14 residues. Deletions cut 7 bases from V and 7 bases from J, with 18 bases between. Germline V CDR1 and CDR2: SGHNT, YYREEE (reference sequence). CDR3 DNA: TGTGCCAGCGGGAACTCGGGAGACTGGAATGAGCAGTTCTTC. It is translated as CASGNSGDWNEQFF.

A few counts support this clonotype. The V gene is TRBV28, the J gene TRBJ1-6; 7 bases map to TRBD1. The V and J ends lost 3 bases and 8 bases, in that order; junction bases with no gene match: 4. Germline assignment: CDR1 MDHEN and CDR2 SYDVKM. There are 14 residues in the CDR3. The CDR3 here is CASSFQGDDSPLHF. CDR3 in DNA: TGTGCCAGCAGTTTCCAGGGGGATGATTCACCCCTCCACTTT.

This clonotype was found many times. The V gene is TRBV7-8, the J gene TRBJ1-4; D may be TRBD1 (6 bases). The CDR3 is 16 amino acids. The germline gives CDR1 SGHVS, CDR2 FQNEAQ. With 4 bases removed from V and 0 bases from J, the gap between germline ends came to 12 bases. As DNA, the CDR3 is TGTGCCAGCAGCTACAGGGACGGCCCAACTAATGAAAAACTGTTTTTT. Its translation is CASSYRDGPTNEKLFF.

There are many counts of this clonotype. The CDR3: CASSSQVRETQYF. DNA of the CDR3: TGTGCCAGCAGCTCGCAGGTCAGGGAGACCCAGTACTTC. The chain carries TRBV7-9 and TRBJ2-5; D unresolved. Between the trimmed V and J ends, which lost 4 bases and 5 bases, there was a span of 11 bases. CDR1 and CDR2 (germline): SEHNR, FQNEAQ (reference sequence). The CDR3 runs to 13 residues.

J is TRBJ2-4 and V is TRBV5-1; 9 bases fit TRBD2. Per germline, CDR1 SGHRS and CDR2 YFSETQ. The junction had 7 bases not matched to a gene; V was cut back by 0 bases and J by 6 bases. The CDR3 is 16 amino acids. The CDR3: CASSLGGSGSGNIQYF. In DNA, the CDR3 is TGCGCCAGCAGCTTGGGGGGTAGCGGGAGCGGAAACATTCAGTACTTC.

V gene TRBV3-1 combines with J gene TRBJ1-2; D perhaps matches TRBD1 (6 bases). This CDR3 comprises 16 residues. Deletions cut 5 bases from V and 4 bases from J, with 20 bases between. Germline V gene data show CDR1 as LGHDT and CDR2 as YNNKEL (reference sequence). The CDR3 bases are TGTGCCAGCAGCAGTGGGGGGGCGCGTCTGATCTATGGCTACACCTTC. Translated, it gives CASSSGGARLIYGYTF.

This clonotype was observed a few times. The chain uses TRBV9 and TRBJ1-2; D possibly corresponds to TRBD1 (5 bases). Germline CDR1 and CDR2: SGDLS and YYNGEE. This CDR3 is built from 13 residues. Trimming took 0 bases from V and 9 from J, leaving 12 bases between them. Written as DNA, the CDR3 is TGTGCCAGCAGCGTAGGAGGGGAGACGAGCTACACCTTC. Translating gives CASSVGGETSYTF.

This chain uses TRBV27 with TRBJ1-1; 8 bases agree with TRBD1. The V segment lost 5 bases and the J segment 5 bases; nucleotides outside the gene matches: 4. The length of the CDR3 is 13 residues. In germline, CDR1 is MNHEY, CDR2 SMNVEV (reference sequence). CDR3 region: CASSNRGKTEAFF. For the CDR3, the DNA is TGTGCCAGCAGTAACAGGGGGAAAACTGAAGCTTTCTTT.

This clonotype has ten or more counts. The chain combines TRBV27 with TRBJ2-3; D is uncertain. The CDR3 spans 15 residues. V shed 0 bases and J shed 0 bases, with 7 bases lying between them. Germline V lookup: CDR1 MNHEY, CDR2 SMNVEV (reference sequence). The CDR3 sequence is CASSLSSYSTDTQYF. CDR3 nucleotides: TGTGCCAGCAGTTTATCGTCATATAGCACAGATACGCAGTATTTT.

This clonotype was observed a handful of times. The rearrangement joins TRBV9 to TRBJ2-7; D might be TRBD1 or TRBD2, each matching 5 bases. Trimming cost V 3 bases and J 6 bases, with 19 bases left between them. This CDR3 is 15 amino acids long. CDR1 and CDR2 from the germline V gene are SGDLS and YYNGEE. This CDR3 reads CASSAGAQLRSEQYF. The CDR3 DNA is TGTGCCAGCAGCGCCGGGGCCCAGTTGCGGAGCGAGCAGTACTTC. The full variable domain, in which reference TRBV9 and TRBJ2-7 provide the parts outside the CDR3, is DSGVTQTPKHLITATGQRVTLRCSPRSGDLSVYWYQQSLDQGLQFLIQYYNGEERAKGNILERFSAQQFPDLHSELNLSSLELGDSALYFCASSAGAQLRSEQYFGPGTRLTVT.